This T cell receptor (beta chain) was captured in a study of blood T cell repertoires in COVID-19. Study information: The origin of the acute and convalescent COVID-19 samples was the United States, Italy and Spain.

Across about two dozen US areas, participants ranged in age from about 18 to 100 years. A PCR-confirmed or clinician-diagnosed COVID-19 case had contacted exposed participants within 2 weeks of entry. The CDR3 runs 15 residues. Germline CDR1 and CDR2: SGHVS and FNYEAQ. V was trimmed by 5 bases and J by 6 bases, leaving 17 bases between them. Sequencing used immunoSEQ multiplex PCR; TCRdb keeps in-frame clones, though not all of them. The data show about 240,000 clones, 83% seen once. The genes are TRBV7-6 and TRBJ2-1; D possibly corresponds to TRBD1 (6 bases). This TCR was sampled from a woman in her thirties or forties who had been exposed to COVID-19. Sequenced sample: PBMCs or T cells enriched from blood (not recorded which). The CDR3 bases are TGTGCCAGCAGCCTTACAACCAACAGGGTCAATGAGCAGTTCTTC. Translating gives CASSLTTNRVNEQFF. Based on the CDR3 plus reference TRBV7-6 and TRBJ2-1, the full variable domain is GAGVSQSPRYKVTKRGQDVALRCDPISGHVSLYWYRQALGQGPEFLTYFNYEAQQDKSGLPNDRFSAERPEGSISTLTIQRTEQRDSAMYRCASSLTTNRVNEQFFGPGTRLTVL.